This paragraph reports one TCR beta chain. Its antigen remains unknown. The germline V gene encodes CDR1 MDHEN and CDR2 SYDVKM. The CDR3 has 14 amino acids. V was pared by 2 bases and J by 3 bases, with 11 bases between. Use of 60 Vbeta and 13 Jbeta primers characterized the PCR. Profiling relied on immunoSEQ multiplex PCR, and the TCRdb table lists in-frame clones only, not all of them. The data hold 270,000 or so clones, with about nine tenths observed a single time. The data stem from a study of cytomegalovirus exposure and HLA in healthy donors. Findings and limits, study-wide: Later work found that TCR association rates differed between HLA loci; DRB1 had the most and HLA-C the fewest. Cytomegalovirus association was assigned to about 150 TCR beta chains. Immune exposure data for these donors was limited to CMV serostatus. In vitro work confirmed that a few CMV-associated chains recognize CMV antigens.

Sequences were obtained from PBMCs. The sequence was obtained from a girl aged 2-10 years in good health and CMV-seronegative. The chain combines TRBV28 with TRBJ2-7; D is perhaps TRBD2 (6 bases). The CDR3 nucleotides read TGTGCCAGCAGTTTAGCGGACTACAACTACGAGCAGTACTTC. It yields the protein CASSLADYNYEQYF.